This TCR beta chain was documented in a study of cytomegalovirus exposure and HLA in healthy donors. Between the trimmed V and J ends, which lost 4 bases and 4 bases, there was a span of 17 bases. Looked up from germline, CDR1 is MNHEY and CDR2 is SVGAGI. The CDR3 consists of 16 residues. Of note for this clone: The antigen is undetermined.

General observations from the study: Reports showed the classifier diagnosing cytomegalovirus status with high specificity and sensitivity. Among TCR beta chains, those listed as cytomegalovirus-associated numbered about 160.

Profiling relied on immunoSEQ multiplex PCR, and the TCRdb table lists in-frame clones only, not all of them. Counted here are 120,000 to 150,000 clones, about 89% occurring once; the ten biggest clones make up 3% to 3.5%. The chain carries TRBV6-5 and TRBJ1-5, with D tentatively TRBD1 (5 bases). Material for sequencing was PBMCs. This sequence originates from a woman under 30 in good health and CMV-seropositive. CDR3 coding DNA: TGTGCCAGCAGTTCACGGGGCGGAGGGAGAAATCAGCCCCAGCATTTT. Its translation is CASSSRGGGRNQPQHF.